The clone carrying this T cell receptor (beta chain) was recorded a few times. Sequenced by immunoSEQ multiplex PCR; TCRdb stores in-frame clones only, minus some. The sample records about 13,000 clones, 73% being singletons. The data were taken from a study of T cells after somatic rescue of genetic block. This CDR3 has 17 amino acids. V lost 1 base and J lost 6, with 20 bases in between. The genes are TRBV5-3 and TRBJ1-3; no firm D call. TRBV5-3 is an ORF for which the function is uncertain. Source material: peripheral blood mononuclear cells (PBMCs). This clonotype was obtained from a boy aged 10-17 years. CDR3 loop: CARSLKEVGTFENTIYF. In DNA, the CDR3 is TGTGCCAGAAGCTTGAAGGAGGTGGGAACCTTTGAAAACACCATATATTTT.